Sequencing of this T cell receptor (beta chain) was carried out in a study of cytomegalovirus exposure and HLA in healthy donors. The PCR used 60 Vbeta and 13 Jbeta primers. Here immunoSEQ multiplex PCR was the method, and the copy in TCRdb shows in-frame clones only, minus some. This table holds about 150,000 clones, around 80% found once. This CDR3 region has 16 residues. The germline V gene has CDR1 LGHNA and CDR2 YNFKEQ. J was trimmed by 2 bases and V by 4 bases; bases with no gene match: 7. V is TRBV4-2 and J is TRBJ2-7; 11 nucleotides agree with TRBD2. The sequencing sample was made of PBMCs. The clonotype comes from a woman in her 50s in good health and CMV-seropositive. DNA of the CDR3: TGTGCCAGCAGCCGTCCCGGGACTAGCGGTACCTACGAGCAGTACTTC. Protein product: CASSRPGTSGTYEQYF.